The rows below give T cell receptor beta chains drawn from one sample of a study of identical twins. MiXCR, applied by TCRdb to the 5' RACE reads, yields one record per CDR3 protein. Of 1.5 million to 2 million distinct CDR3 sequences listed, about 32% were seen once; the top ten hold over 0.25%. Sequencing input: cord blood. These TCRs come from a newborn girl in good health. Each CDR3 is given without its conserved first and last residue.

TRBJ2-5	TRBV27	ASSKEGTELY
TRBJ2-5	TRBV18	ASSPNARETQY
TRBJ2-5	TRBV5-6	ASSLERGRLETQY
NA	TRBV18	ASSPGGALYEQY
TRBJ1-2	TRBV4-1	ASSQDPVANYGYT
TRBJ2-7	TRBV18	ASSPRRLAGSYEQY
TRBJ2-2	TRBV30	AWGVGNTGELF
TRBJ2-3	TRBV7-8	ASSLARWRGTDTQY
TRBJ2-4	TRBV20-1	SARATTGTKNIQY
TRBJ2-3	TRBV3-1	ASSLDSDTDTQY
TRBJ1-1	TRBV5-1	ASSWAGTENTEAF